This TCR beta chain was profiled in a study of T cells after posttransplantation cyclophosphamide. General observations from the study: TRB overlap between skin or GI tissue T cells and blood was limited. Donor CD8+ memory clones often dominated recipient blood repertoires at later times. After PTCy, TRB diversity resembled that of CNI/methotrexate controls.

The repertoire was sequenced with immunoSEQ multiplex PCR; TCRdb's copy has only in-frame clones and lacks some. The sample shows tens of thousands of clones, around 94% of them seen only once. The CDR3 length is 16 residues. Germline trimming cut 4 bases from V and 6 bases from J; bases unmatched to any gene: 9. From germline, CDR1 is MGHDK and CDR2 SYGVNS. This clone occurred once. Its antigen remains unknown. The genes are TRBV25-1 and TRBJ1-5, with 10 positions matching TRBD1. Input material: PBMCs. The sequence was obtained from a woman aged 50 to 60 in good health and a related stem cell transplant donor. The CDR3 sequence is CASSGRTGGVGQPQHF. CDR3 bases: TGTGCCAGCAGTGGCCGGACAGGGGGAGTGGGTCAGCCCCAGCATTTT.